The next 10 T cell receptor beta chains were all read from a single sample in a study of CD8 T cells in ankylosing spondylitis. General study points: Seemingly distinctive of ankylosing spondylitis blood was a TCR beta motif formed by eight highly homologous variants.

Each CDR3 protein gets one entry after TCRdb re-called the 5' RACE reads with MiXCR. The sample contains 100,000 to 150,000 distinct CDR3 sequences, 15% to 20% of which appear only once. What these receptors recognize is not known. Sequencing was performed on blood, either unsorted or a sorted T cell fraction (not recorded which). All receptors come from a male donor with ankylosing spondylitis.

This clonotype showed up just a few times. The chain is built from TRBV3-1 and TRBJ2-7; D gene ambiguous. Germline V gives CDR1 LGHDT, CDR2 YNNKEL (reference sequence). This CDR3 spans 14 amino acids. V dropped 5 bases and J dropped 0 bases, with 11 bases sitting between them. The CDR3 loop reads CASSYRTSSYEQYF. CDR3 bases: TGTGCCAGCAGCTATCGGACGAGCTCCTACGAGCAGTACTTC.

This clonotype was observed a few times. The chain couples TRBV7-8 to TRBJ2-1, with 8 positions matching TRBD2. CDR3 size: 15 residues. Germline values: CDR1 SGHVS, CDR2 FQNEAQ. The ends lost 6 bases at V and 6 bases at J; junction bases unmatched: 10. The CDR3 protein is CASSWASGRTNEQFF. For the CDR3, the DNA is TGTGCCAGCAGTTGGGCGAGCGGGAGAACCAATGAGCAGTTCTTC.

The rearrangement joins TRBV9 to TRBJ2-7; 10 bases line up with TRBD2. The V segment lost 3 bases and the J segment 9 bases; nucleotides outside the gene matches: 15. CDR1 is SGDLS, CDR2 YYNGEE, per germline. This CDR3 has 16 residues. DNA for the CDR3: TGTGCCAGCAGCGCCGTCCCGGGACTAGCGCCAGCTGGGCAGTACTTC. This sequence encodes CASSAVPGLAPAGQYF.

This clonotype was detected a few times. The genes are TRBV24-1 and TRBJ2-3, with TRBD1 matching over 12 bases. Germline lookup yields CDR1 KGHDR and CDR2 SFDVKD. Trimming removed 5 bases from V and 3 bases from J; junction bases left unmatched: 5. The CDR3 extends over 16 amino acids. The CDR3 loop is CATSGGQGASTDTQYF. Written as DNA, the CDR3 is TGTGCCACCAGTGGGGGACAGGGGGCTTCAACAGATACGCAGTATTTT.

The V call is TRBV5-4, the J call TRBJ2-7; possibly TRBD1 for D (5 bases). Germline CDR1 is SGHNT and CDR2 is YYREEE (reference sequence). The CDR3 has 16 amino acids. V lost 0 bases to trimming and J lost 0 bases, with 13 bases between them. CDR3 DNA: TGTGCCAGCAGCTTGGCTGGGGCACTAAGCTCCTACGAGCAGTACTTC. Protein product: CASSLAGALSSYEQYF. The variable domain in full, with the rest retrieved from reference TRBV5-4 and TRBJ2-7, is ETGVTQSPTHLIKTRGQQVTLRCSSQSGHNTVSWYQQALGQGPQFIFQYYREEENGRGNFPPRFSGLQFPNYSSELNVNALELDDSALYLCASSLAGALSSYEQYFGPGTRLTVT.

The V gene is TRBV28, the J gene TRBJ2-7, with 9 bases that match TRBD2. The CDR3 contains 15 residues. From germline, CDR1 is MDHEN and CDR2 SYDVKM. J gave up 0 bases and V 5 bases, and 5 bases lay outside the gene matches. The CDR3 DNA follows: TGTGCCAGCAGTACTAGCGGGCTGAGCTCCTACGAGCAGTACTTC. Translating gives CASSTSGLSSYEQYF.

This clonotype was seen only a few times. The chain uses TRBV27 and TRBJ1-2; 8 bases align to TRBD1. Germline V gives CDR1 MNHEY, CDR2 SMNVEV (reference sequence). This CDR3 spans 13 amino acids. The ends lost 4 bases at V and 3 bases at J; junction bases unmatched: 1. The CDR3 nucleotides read TGTGCCAGCAGTTCGACAGGGGACTATGGCTACACCTTC. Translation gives CASSSTGDYGYTF.

The CDR3 spells CASSLGPGAFYNEQFF. CDR3 DNA: TGTGCCAGCAGTTTAGGGCCAGGGGCTTTCTACAATGAGCAGTTCTTC. The V gene is TRBV27, the J gene TRBJ2-1, with D perhaps TRBD1 (6 bases). Trimming cost V 2 bases and J 3 bases, with 14 bases left between them. The V gene's germline CDR1 is MNHEY and CDR2 SMNVEV (reference sequence). The CDR3 has 16 residues.

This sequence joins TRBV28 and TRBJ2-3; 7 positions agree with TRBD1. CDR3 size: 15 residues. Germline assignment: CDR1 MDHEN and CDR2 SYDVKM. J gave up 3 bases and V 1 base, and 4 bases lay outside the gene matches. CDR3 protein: CASSLSATGTDTQYF. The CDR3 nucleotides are TGTGCCAGCAGTTTATCCGCGACAGGGACAGATACGCAGTATTTT.

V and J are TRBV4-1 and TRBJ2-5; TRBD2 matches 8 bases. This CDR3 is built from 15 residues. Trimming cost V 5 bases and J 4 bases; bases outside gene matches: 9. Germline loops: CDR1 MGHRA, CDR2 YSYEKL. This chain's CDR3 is CASSWSGSGSETQYF. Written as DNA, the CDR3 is TGCGCCAGCAGCTGGAGCGGGAGCGGTTCAGAGACCCAGTACTTC.